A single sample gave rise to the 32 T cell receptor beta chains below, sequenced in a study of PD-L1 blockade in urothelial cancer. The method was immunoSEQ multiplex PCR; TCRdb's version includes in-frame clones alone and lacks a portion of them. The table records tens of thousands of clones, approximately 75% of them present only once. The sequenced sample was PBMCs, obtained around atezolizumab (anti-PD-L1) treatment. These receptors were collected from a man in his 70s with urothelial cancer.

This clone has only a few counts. The CDR3 DNA follows: TGTGCCAGCAGCCCAGGCAGCCTCGGGGAGCTGTTTTTT. Its translation is CASSPGSLGELFF. The gene calls are TRBV11-1 and TRBJ2-2, with no clear D. The ends were cut back, 5 bases at V and 7 bases at J, with 11 bases in the middle. From germline, CDR1 is SGHAT and CDR2 FQDESV (reference sequence). CDR3 length: 13 amino acids. Together with reference TRBV11-1 and TRBJ2-2, the CDR3 gives the full variable domain: EAEVAQSPRYKITEKSQAVAFWCDPISGHATLYWYRQILGQGPELLVQFQDESVVDDSQLPKDRFSAERLKGVDSTLKIQPAELGDSAMYLCASSPGSLGELFFGEGSRLTVL.

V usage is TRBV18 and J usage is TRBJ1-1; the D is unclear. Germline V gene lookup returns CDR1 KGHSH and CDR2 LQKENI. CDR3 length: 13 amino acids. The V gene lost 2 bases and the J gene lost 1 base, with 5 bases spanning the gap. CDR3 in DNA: TGTGCCAGCTCACCATCTTCGAACACTGAAGCTTTCTTT. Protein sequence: CASSPSSNTEAFF.

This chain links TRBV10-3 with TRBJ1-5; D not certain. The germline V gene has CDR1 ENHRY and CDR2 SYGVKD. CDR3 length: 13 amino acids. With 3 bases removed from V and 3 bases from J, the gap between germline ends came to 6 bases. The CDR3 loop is CAISDSFNQPQHF. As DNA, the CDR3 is TGTGCCATCAGTGATTCATTCAATCAGCCCCAGCATTTT.

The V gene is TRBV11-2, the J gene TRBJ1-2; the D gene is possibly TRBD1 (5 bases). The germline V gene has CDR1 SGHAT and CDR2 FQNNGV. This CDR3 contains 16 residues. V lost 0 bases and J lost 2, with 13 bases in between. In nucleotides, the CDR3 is TGTGCCAGCAGCTTAGAGGGACTCTCGGGGAACTATGGCTACACCTTC. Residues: CASSLEGLSGNYGYTF.

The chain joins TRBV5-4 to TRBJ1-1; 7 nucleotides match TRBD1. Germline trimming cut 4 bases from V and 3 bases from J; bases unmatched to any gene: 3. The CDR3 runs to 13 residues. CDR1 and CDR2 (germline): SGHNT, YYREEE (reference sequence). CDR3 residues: CASSLDRDTEAFF. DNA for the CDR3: TGTGCCAGCAGCCTTGACAGGGACACTGAAGCTTTCTTT.

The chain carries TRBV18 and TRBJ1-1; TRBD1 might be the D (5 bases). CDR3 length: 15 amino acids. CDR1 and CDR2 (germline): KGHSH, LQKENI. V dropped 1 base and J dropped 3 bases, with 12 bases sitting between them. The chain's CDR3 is CASSPLAGLDTEAFF. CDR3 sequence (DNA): TGTGCCAGCTCACCACTGGCAGGGTTAGACACTGAAGCTTTCTTT.

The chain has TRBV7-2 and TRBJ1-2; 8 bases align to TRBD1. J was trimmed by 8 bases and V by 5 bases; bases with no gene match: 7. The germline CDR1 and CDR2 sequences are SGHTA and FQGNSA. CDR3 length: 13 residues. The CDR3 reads CASSPGTGEGYTF. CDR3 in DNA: TGTGCCAGCAGCCCTGGGACAGGTGAAGGCTACACCTTC.

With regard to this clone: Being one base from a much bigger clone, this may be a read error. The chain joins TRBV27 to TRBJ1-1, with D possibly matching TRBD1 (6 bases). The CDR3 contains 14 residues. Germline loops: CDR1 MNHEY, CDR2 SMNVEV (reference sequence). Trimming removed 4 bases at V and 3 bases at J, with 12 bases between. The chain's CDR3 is CASSSQGWDTEAFF. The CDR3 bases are TGTGCCAGCAGTTCCCAGGGGTGGGACACTGAAGCTTTCTTT.

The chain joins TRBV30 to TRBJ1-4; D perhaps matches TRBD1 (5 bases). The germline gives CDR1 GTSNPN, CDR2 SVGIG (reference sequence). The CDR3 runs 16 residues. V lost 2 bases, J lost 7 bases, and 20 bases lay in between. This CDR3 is CAWSPYKGRTGEKLFF. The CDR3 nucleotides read TGTGCCTGGAGTCCATACAAGGGGCGAACGGGTGAAAAACTGTTTTTT.

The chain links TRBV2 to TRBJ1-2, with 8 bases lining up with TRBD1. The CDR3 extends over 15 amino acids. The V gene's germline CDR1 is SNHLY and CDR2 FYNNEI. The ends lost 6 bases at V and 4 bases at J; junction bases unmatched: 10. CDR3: CASRGQVFALYGYTF. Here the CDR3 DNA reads TGTGCCAGCAGGGGACAGGTTTTTGCCCTCTATGGCTACACCTTC.

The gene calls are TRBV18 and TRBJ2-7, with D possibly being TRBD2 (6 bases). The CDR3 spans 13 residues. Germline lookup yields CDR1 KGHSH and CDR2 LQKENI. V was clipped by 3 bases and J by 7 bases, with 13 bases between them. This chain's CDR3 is CASSPGGSIEQYF. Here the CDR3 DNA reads TGTGCCAGCTCACCGGGGGGTTCGATAGAGCAGTACTTC.

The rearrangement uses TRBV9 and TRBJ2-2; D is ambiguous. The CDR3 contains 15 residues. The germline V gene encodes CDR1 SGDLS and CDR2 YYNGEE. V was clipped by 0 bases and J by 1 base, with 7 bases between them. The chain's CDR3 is CASSVAQKNTGELFF. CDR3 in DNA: TGTGCCAGCAGCGTAGCCCAGAAGAACACCGGGGAGCTGTTTTTT.

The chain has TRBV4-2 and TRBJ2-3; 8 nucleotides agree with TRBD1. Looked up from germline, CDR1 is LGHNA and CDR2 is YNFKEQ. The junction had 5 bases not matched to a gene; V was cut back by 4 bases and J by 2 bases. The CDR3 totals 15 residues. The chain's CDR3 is CASSPWTGTTDTQYF. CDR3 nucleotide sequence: TGTGCCAGCAGCCCCTGGACAGGGACCACAGATACGCAGTATTTT.

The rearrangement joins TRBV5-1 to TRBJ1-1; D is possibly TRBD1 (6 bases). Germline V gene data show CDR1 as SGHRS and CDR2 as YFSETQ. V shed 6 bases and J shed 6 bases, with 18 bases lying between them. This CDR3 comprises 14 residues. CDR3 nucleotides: TGCGCCAGCACTAGGGACACCCCTGACGCTGAAGCTTTCTTT. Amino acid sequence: CASTRDTPDAEAFF.

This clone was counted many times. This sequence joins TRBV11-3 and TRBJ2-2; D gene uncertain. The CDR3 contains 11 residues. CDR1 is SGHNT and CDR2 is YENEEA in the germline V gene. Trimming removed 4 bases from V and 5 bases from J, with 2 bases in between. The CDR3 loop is CASSSTGELFF. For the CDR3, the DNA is TGTGCCAGCAGCTCGACCGGGGAGCTGTTTTTT.

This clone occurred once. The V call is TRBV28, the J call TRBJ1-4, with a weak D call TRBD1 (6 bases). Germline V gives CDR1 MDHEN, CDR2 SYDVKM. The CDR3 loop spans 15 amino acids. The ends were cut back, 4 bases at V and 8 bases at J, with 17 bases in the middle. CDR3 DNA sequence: TGTGCCAGCAGTTCCCCTTCAGGGGTGGGAGAAAAACTGTTTTTT. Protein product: CASSSPSGVGEKLFF. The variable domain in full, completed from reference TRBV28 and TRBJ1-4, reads DVKVTQSSRYLVKRTGEKVFLECVQDMDHENMFWYRQDPGLGLRLIYFSYDVKMKEKGDIPEGYSVSREKKERFSLILESASTNQTSMYLCASSSPSGVGEKLFFGSGTQLSVL.

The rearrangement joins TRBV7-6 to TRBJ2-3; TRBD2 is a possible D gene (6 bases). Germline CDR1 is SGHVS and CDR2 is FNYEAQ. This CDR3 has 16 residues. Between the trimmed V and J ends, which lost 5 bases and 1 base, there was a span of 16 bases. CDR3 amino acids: CASSPPGDLGTDTQYF. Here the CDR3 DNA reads TGTGCCAGCAGCCCCCCGGGGGACCTAGGCACAGATACGCAGTATTTT.

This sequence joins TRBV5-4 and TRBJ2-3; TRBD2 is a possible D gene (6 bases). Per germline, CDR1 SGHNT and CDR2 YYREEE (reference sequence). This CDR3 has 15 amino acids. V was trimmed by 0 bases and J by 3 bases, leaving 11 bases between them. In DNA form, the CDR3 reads TGTGCCAGCAGCTTGGCGGGGGTTGGGACAGATACGCAGTATTTT. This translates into CASSLAGVGTDTQYF.

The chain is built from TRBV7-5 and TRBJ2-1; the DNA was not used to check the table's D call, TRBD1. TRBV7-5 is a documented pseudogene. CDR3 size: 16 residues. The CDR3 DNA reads TGTGTCAGAAGCCCTCCTCTTCAGGGTGTCTACAATGAGCAGTTCTTC. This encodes CVRSPPLQGVYNEQFF.

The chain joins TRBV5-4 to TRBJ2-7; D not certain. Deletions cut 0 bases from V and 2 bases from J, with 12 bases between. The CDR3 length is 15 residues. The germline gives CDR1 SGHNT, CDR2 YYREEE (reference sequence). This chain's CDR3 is CASSLVLGGAYEQYF. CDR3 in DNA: TGTGCCAGCAGCTTGGTTCTCGGCGGTGCCTACGAGCAGTACTTC.

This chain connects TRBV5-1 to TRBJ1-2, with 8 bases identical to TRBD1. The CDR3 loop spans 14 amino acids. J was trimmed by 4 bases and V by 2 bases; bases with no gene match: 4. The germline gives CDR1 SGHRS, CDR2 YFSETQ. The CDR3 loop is CASSFRGPSYGYTF. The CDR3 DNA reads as TGCGCCAGCAGCTTCAGGGGGCCAAGCTATGGCTACACCTTC.

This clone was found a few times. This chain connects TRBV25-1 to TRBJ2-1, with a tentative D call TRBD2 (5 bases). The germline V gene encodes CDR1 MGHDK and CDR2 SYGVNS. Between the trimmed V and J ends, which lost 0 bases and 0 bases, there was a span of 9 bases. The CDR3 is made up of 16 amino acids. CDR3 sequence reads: CASSEYRGSSYNEQFF. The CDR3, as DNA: TGTGCCAGCAGTGAATATCGGGGTAGCTCCTACAATGAGCAGTTCTTC.

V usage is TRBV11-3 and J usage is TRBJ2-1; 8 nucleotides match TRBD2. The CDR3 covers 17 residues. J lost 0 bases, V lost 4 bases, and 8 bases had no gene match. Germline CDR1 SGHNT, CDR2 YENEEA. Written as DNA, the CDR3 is TGTGCCAGCAGCTCTTCTAGCGGGCTAGGCTCCTACAATGAGCAGTTCTTC. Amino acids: CASSSSSGLGSYNEQFF. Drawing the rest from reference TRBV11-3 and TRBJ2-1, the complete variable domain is EAGVVQSPRYKIIEKKQPVAFWCNPISGHNTLYWYLQNLGQGPELLIRYENEEAVDDSQLPKDRFSAERLKGVDSTLKIQPAELGDSAVYLCASSSSSGLGSYNEQFFGPGTRLTVL.

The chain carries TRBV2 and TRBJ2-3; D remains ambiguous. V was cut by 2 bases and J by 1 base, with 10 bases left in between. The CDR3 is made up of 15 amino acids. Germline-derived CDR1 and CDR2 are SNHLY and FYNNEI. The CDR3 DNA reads TGTGCCAGCAGTGAATCCCCCCAGGGCACAGATACGCAGTATTTT. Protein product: CASSESPQGTDTQYF.

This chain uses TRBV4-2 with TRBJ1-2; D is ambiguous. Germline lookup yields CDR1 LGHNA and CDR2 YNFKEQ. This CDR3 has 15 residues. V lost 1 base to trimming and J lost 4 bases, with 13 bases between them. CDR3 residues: CASSQGITSGYGYTF. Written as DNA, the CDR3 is TGTGCCAGCAGCCAAGGGATAACTTCAGGCTATGGCTACACCTTC.

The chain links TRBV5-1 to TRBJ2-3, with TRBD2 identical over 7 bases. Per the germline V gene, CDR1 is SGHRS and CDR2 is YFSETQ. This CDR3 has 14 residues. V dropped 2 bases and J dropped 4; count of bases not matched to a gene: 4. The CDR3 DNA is TGCGCCAGCAGCTTACCGGGGGGTGCAGATACGCAGTATTTT. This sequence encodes CASSLPGGADTQYF.

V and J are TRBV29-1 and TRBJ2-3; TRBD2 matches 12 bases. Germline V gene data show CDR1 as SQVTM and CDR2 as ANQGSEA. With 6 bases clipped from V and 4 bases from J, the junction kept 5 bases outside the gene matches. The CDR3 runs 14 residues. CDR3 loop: CSVMLAGGPDTQYF. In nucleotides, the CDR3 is TGCAGCGTCATGCTAGCGGGAGGGCCAGATACGCAGTATTTT.

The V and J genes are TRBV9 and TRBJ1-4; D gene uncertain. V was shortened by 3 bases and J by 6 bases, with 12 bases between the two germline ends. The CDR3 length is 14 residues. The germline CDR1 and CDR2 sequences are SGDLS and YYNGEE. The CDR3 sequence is CASSAGLGDEKLFF. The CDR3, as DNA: TGTGCCAGCAGCGCCGGACTTGGGGATGAAAAACTGTTTTTT.

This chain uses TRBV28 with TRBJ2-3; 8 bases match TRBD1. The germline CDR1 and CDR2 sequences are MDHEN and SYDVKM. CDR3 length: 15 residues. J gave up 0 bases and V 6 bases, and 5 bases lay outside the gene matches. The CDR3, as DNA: TGTGCCAGCAGCCAGACAGGGGCTAGCACAGATACGCAGTATTTT. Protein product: CASSQTGASTDTQYF. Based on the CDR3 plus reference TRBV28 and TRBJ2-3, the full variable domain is DVKVTQSSRYLVKRTGEKVFLECVQDMDHENMFWYRQDPGLGLRLIYFSYDVKMKEKGDIPEGYSVSREKKERFSLILESASTNQTSMYLCASSQTGASTDTQYFGPGTRLTVL.

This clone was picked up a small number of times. The CDR3 DNA reads as TGTGCTAGTGGTGGGGAGGCAGGGCGTACTTACTACTCTGGAAACACCATATATTTT. It encodes CASGGEAGRTYYSGNTIYF. The chain combines TRBV12-5 with TRBJ1-3, with a possible D match to TRBD1 (5 bases). CDR1 LGHNT and CDR2 FRNRAP come from the germline V gene. V lost 5 bases to trimming and J lost 0 bases, with 23 bases between them. This CDR3 contains 19 residues.

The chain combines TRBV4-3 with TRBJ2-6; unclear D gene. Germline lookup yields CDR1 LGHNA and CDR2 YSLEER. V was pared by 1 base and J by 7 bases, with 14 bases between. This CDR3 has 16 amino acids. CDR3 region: CASSQGYYQKANVLTF. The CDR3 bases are TGCGCCAGCAGCCAAGGATATTATCAGAAAGCCAACGTCCTGACTTTC.

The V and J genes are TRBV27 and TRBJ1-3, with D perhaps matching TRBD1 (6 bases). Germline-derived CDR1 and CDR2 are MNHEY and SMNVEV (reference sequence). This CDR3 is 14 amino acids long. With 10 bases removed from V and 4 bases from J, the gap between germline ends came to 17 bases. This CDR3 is CAIPPGVLGNTIYF. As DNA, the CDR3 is TGTGCCATCCCACCAGGGGTTTTGGGAAACACCATATATTTT.